Sequencing of this T cell receptor beta chain was carried out in a study of T cell responses to AZD1222 COVID-19 vaccine. Points from the study as a whole: Targets within unmutated variant regions were reportedly found for nearly half of spike-specific TCRs.

Libraries were prepared by immunoSEQ multiplex PCR; TCRdb keeps only in-frame clonotypes and omits some of them. The table shows 70,000 to 95,000 clones, with approximately 88% occurring only once. This clone was counted a few times. Its antigen is unidentified. Germline lookup yields CDR1 MGHRA and CDR2 YSYEKL. This CDR3 region has 17 residues. Trimming cost V 1 base and J 4 bases; bases outside gene matches: 10. This chain links TRBV4-1 with TRBJ2-1, with 7 positions matching TRBD2. The sequence came from an adult who received the AZD1222 COVID-19 vaccine. Sample: peripheral blood, taken 28 days after the second AZD1222 dose. In DNA, the CDR3 is TGCGCCAGCAGCCAAGCCCAAGGGCCGCGGGGGTACAATGAGCAGTTCTTC. As protein: CASSQAQGPRGYNEQFF.